This entry features one TCR beta chain sequence. What it binds is not known. The CDR3 length is 11 residues. Germline V gene sequence: CDR1 DFQATT, CDR2 SNEGSKA (reference sequence). This sample was taken from a study of shared clonotypes between healthy human individuals. Findings and caveats of the study: Having only a few donors restricted how much genetic and exposure-history diversity was captured. Apart from blood, nothing was sampled; tissue repertoires likely differ. Estimated richness was generally greater in naive than memory subsets.

Replicate PCRs for sorted subsets used 200 ng DNA; this equaled about 30,000 T cell genomes. TCRdb keeps only in-frame clones here, not all; method: immunoSEQ multiplex PCR. The data hold fewer than 1.4 million clones, with approximately 80% observed a single time. The V call is TRBV20-1, the J call TRBJ2-5, with a weak D call TRBD2 (5 bases). This TCR was sampled from a man aged 18 to 29 in good health. Some clones in this sample may be carry-over from other donors' samples. The specimen sequenced was memory CD4+ T cells from PBMCs. Subset: CD45RA-negative fraction. CDR3 residues: CSASLGSAQYF. DNA of the CDR3: TGCAGCGCATCACTAGGTTCGGCCCAGTACTTC.